Below, 28 T cell receptor beta chains from the same sample are listed, as sequenced in a study of control samples from healthy donors and cancer patients. TCRdb keeps only in-frame clones here, not all; method: immunoSEQ multiplex PCR. Here the sample spans 120,000 or so clones, roughly 84% being singletons. Material for sequencing was blood. The receptors stem from a man aged 35 to 55 in good health.

This sequence joins TRBV7-2 and TRBJ1-3, with no clear D. CDR3 size: 13 residues. Germline CDR1 is SGHTA and CDR2 is FQGNSA. Trimming pared 5 bases from V and 2 bases from J, leaving 7 bases between. In nucleotides, the CDR3 is TGTGCCAGCAGCCAGTGGGCTGGAAACACCATATATTTT. This codes for CASSQWAGNTIYF.

The genes are TRBV9 and TRBJ2-7, with D possibly matching TRBD2 (7 bases). Germline CDR1 is SGDLS and CDR2 is YYNGEE. CDR3 length: 15 residues. V lost 2 bases and J lost 8, with 20 bases in between. The CDR3 reads CASSVGGGDQVQQYF. In DNA, the CDR3 is TGTGCCAGCAGCGTCGGAGGGGGGGACCAAGTCCAGCAGTACTTC.

V is TRBV6-6 and J is TRBJ1-1, with D possibly TRBD1 on 6 matching bases. This CDR3 has 13 amino acids. V lost 2 bases, J lost 6 bases, and 10 bases lay in between. The germline CDR1 and CDR2 sequences are MNHNY and SVGAGI (reference sequence). In DNA form, the CDR3 reads TGTGCCAGCAGTTACCGCCGGGGGCCTGAAGCTTTCTTT. As protein: CASSYRRGPEAFF.

CDR3 bases: TGTGCCAGCAGCCCCCGCAGCCAGGGGCCTGAAAACATTCAGTACTTC. It specifies CASSPRSQGPENIQYF. The rearrangement uses TRBV13 and TRBJ2-4; D may be TRBD1 (6 bases). V was trimmed by 5 bases and J by 5 bases, leaving 19 bases between them. The CDR3 covers 16 residues. The germline V gene encodes CDR1 PRHDT and CDR2 FYEKMQ (reference sequence).

A few counts support this clone. The chain couples TRBV27 to TRBJ2-4; 7 nucleotides line up with TRBD2. This CDR3 contains 20 residues. Germline V lookup: CDR1 MNHEY, CDR2 SMNVEV (reference sequence). V shed 6 bases and J 0 bases; nucleotides not matched to a gene: 20. The CDR3 DNA reads as TGTGCCAGCAGACGATACGCCGGGAGGACCAACCTCCGAGCCAAAAACATTCAGTACTTC. Translating it yields CASRRYAGRTNLRAKNIQYF.

The chain has TRBV6-5 and TRBJ2-7; tentative D call: TRBD2 (6 bases). V was trimmed by 8 bases and J by 0 bases, leaving 14 bases between them. Germline CDR1 is MNHEY and CDR2 is SVGAGI. The CDR3 extends over 14 amino acids. CDR3 residues: CASVPRGGSYEQYF. Here the CDR3 DNA reads TGTGCCAGCGTTCCGAGGGGAGGCTCCTACGAGCAGTACTTC.

The chain is built from TRBV5-1 and TRBJ1-1; D remains unclear. Germline V lookup: CDR1 SGHRS, CDR2 YFSETQ. V dropped 4 bases and J dropped 7 bases, with 14 bases sitting between them. This CDR3 has 13 amino acids. The chain's CDR3 is CASSARPDNEAFF. The CDR3 DNA reads TGCGCCAGCAGCGCGCGGCCGGATAATGAAGCTTTCTTT.

The J gene is TRBJ2-2, the V gene TRBV4-3; D is unresolved. Germline lookup yields CDR1 LGHNA and CDR2 YSLEER. The CDR3 has 14 amino acids. V gave up 1 base and J gave up 0 bases, with 3 bases separating them. The CDR3 loop is CASSQVANTGELFF. The CDR3 coding sequence is TGCGCCAGCAGCCAAGTCGCGAACACCGGGGAGCTGTTTTTT.

The rearrangement joins TRBV29-1 to TRBJ2-3, with D possibly being TRBD1 or TRBD2 (6 bases each). The CDR3 contains 14 residues. CDR1 and CDR2 from the germline V gene are SQVTM and ANQGSEA. V was clipped by 8 bases and J by 2 bases, with 17 bases between them. The CDR3 DNA is TGCAGCATCACCGGAGGGGGGTTCACAGATACGCAGTATTTT. It translates to CSITGGGFTDTQYF.

The rearrangement joins TRBV11-2 to TRBJ1-1; TRBD1 is a possible D gene (5 bases). This CDR3 is 14 amino acids long. Germline-derived CDR1 and CDR2 are SGHAT and FQNNGV. The V gene lost 5 bases and the J gene lost 4 bases, with 14 bases spanning the gap. CDR3 DNA: TGTGCCAGCAGCACGTTGGCAGGGCTCACTGAAGCTTTCTTT. Its protein product is CASSTLAGLTEAFF.

This clone was detected ten times or more. V gene TRBV3-1 (or the pseudogene TRBV3-2) combines with J gene TRBJ2-5; D possibly corresponds to TRBD1 (5 bases). Germline-derived CDR1 and CDR2 are LGHDT and YNNKEL (reference sequence). The CDR3 has 15 amino acids. The germline V and J ends were trimmed by 3 bases and 4 bases, with 15 bases remaining between them. CDR3 protein: CASSHSDIPSETQYF. CDR3 nucleotide sequence: TGTGCCAGCAGCCACTCGGACATACCTTCAGAGACCCAGTACTTC.

J is TRBJ2-1 and V is TRBV10-3, with TRBD2 identical over 11 bases. Germline V gene sequence: CDR1 ENHRY, CDR2 SYGVKD. This CDR3 comprises 18 residues. Unmatched junction bases numbered 12, after V lost 2 bases and J lost 6 bases. CDR3 region: CAISETTGTSGNGNEQFF. The CDR3 DNA reads as TGTGCCATCAGTGAGACAACCGGGACTAGCGGAAATGGCAATGAGCAGTTCTTC.

The gene calls are TRBV4-3 and TRBJ1-1, with 8 positions matching TRBD1. Germline CDR1 LGHNA, CDR2 YSLEER. J was trimmed by 4 bases and V by 4 bases; bases with no gene match: 8. The CDR3 loop spans 15 amino acids. DNA of the CDR3: TGCGCCAGCAGCCCTTCAGGGGGCAGGAGCACTGAAGCTTTCTTT. Amino acids: CASSPSGGRSTEAFF.

This clone showed up just a few times. The CDR3: CASEGQERDTQYF. The CDR3 DNA follows: TGTGCCTCGGAGGGACAGGAAAGAGATACGCAGTATTTT. The J gene is TRBJ2-3, the V gene TRBV30; 8 bases agree with TRBD1. Germline V gene data show CDR1 as GTSNPN and CDR2 as SVGIG (reference sequence). The CDR3 runs 13 residues. V lost 7 bases and J lost 5; bases outside the gene matches: 8.

The rearrangement joins TRBV4-1 to TRBJ2-5, with 9 bases identical to TRBD1. Germline V gene sequence: CDR1 MGHRA, CDR2 YSYEKL. The CDR3 is made up of 15 amino acids. The ends lost 1 base at V and 5 bases at J; junction bases unmatched: 5. CDR3 coding DNA: TGCGCCAGCAGCCAAGGGGACAGGGACGGGGAGACCCAGTACTTC. This sequence encodes CASSQGDRDGETQYF.

The chain combines TRBV14 with TRBJ2-7; D might be TRBD1 or TRBD2, each matching 6 bases. The CDR3 loop spans 16 amino acids. V was cut by 4 bases and J by 3 bases, with 19 bases left in between. CDR1 is SGHDN and CDR2 is FVKESK in the germline V gene. CDR3 residues: CASSPVWGAKHYEQYF. CDR3 coding DNA: TGTGCCAGCAGCCCAGTGTGGGGGGCGAAACACTACGAGCAGTACTTC.

V gene TRBV18 combines with J gene TRBJ1-1, with a tentative D call TRBD1 (5 bases). This CDR3 spans 14 amino acids. Germline-derived CDR1 and CDR2 are KGHSH and LQKENI. V lost 2 bases and J 3 bases, leaving 10 bases between the germline ends. The CDR3 protein is CASSPFGGDTEAFF. The DNA of the CDR3 is TGTGCCAGCTCACCATTCGGGGGGGACACTGAAGCTTTCTTT.

The chain links TRBV6-5 to TRBJ2-1; D gene uncertain. From germline, CDR1 is MNHEY and CDR2 SVGAGI. V was clipped by 10 bases and J by 7 bases, with 11 bases between them. CDR3 length: 11 amino acids. The CDR3 spells CATRRSNEQFF. In DNA, the CDR3 is TGTGCCACCAGACGCAGTAATGAGCAGTTCTTC.

The chain joins TRBV12-5 to TRBJ1-1; maybe TRBD1 (6 bases). Between the trimmed V and J ends, which lost 6 bases and 4 bases, there was a span of 15 bases. This CDR3 has 14 residues. Looked up from germline, CDR1 is LGHNT and CDR2 is FRNRAP. CDR3 amino acids: CASGWGRTGTEAFF. CDR3 nucleotides: TGTGCTAGTGGGTGGGGGCGAACTGGCACTGAAGCTTTCTTT.

The chain recombines TRBV27 with TRBJ1-2; 8 bases match TRBD1. Germline V lookup: CDR1 MNHEY, CDR2 SMNVEV (reference sequence). The CDR3 contains 17 residues. V gave up 6 bases and J gave up 4 bases; unmatched junction bases: 16. The CDR3: CASRTTGGRGWPYGYTF. The CDR3 DNA reads TGTGCCAGCAGAACCACAGGGGGAAGAGGTTGGCCCTATGGCTACACCTTC.

This rearrangement joins TRBV5-1 to TRBJ2-4, with 8 bases identical to TRBD2. The V gene end was trimmed by 0 bases and the J gene end by 0 bases; junction bases not matched to a gene: 8. This CDR3 contains 18 residues. Germline V gives CDR1 SGHRS, CDR2 YFSETQ. The CDR3 here is CASSLAPSGSLAKNIQYF. The CDR3 DNA reads TGCGCCAGCAGCTTGGCTCCTAGCGGGTCCCTAGCCAAAAACATTCAGTACTTC. Full variable domain (missing parts from reference TRBV5-1 and TRBJ2-4): KAGVTQTPRYLIKTRGQQVTLSCSPISGHRSVSWYQQTPGQGLQFLFEYFSETQRNKGNFPGRFSGRQFSNSRSEMNVSTLELGDSALYLCASSLAPSGSLAKNIQYFGAGTRLSVL.

This clone appeared a single time. This chain connects TRBV25-1 to TRBJ2-3; weak D call: TRBD1 (5 bases). Germline values: CDR1 MGHDK, CDR2 SYGVNS. This CDR3 has 14 residues. Trimming took 5 bases from V and 1 from J, leaving 10 bases between them. DNA of the CDR3: TGTGCCAGCAGTCTGCAAGGGGGCACAGATACGCAGTATTTT. It specifies CASSLQGGTDTQYF.

The chain recombines TRBV7-6 with TRBJ2-1, with 10 bases that match TRBD2. This CDR3 contains 13 residues. Looked up from germline, CDR1 is SGHVS and CDR2 is FNYEAQ. Trimming at V came to 5 bases and at J to 7 bases, leaving 2 bases not matched to a gene. The CDR3 region has the DNA TGTGCCAGCAGCCTGGGACTAGCGAATGAGCAGTTCTTC. Amino acids: CASSLGLANEQFF.

The chain carries TRBV12-3 or TRBV12-4 and TRBJ2-2; D remains ambiguous. CDR3 length: 12 residues. V was clipped by 6 bases and J by 3 bases, with 5 bases between them. The CDR3 bases are TGTGCCAGCAGCACGTACACCGGGGAGCTGTTTTTT. It specifies CASSTYTGELFF.

This clone was found a few times. The gene calls are TRBV18 and TRBJ1-3, with TRBD1 as a possible D gene (5 bases). Trimming removed 2 bases at V and 3 bases at J, with 11 bases between. Germline V gives CDR1 KGHSH, CDR2 LQKENI. The CDR3 covers 15 residues. CDR3 sequence (DNA): TGTGCCAGCTCACCAGAGGGACGAGTTGGAAACACCATATATTTT. It translates to CASSPEGRVGNTIYF.

This clone was seen only once. This chain links TRBV6-5 with TRBJ1-5; D is perhaps TRBD1 (6 bases). Deletions cut 6 bases from V and 4 bases from J, with 16 bases between. The germline V gene has CDR1 MNHEY and CDR2 SVGAGI. CDR3 length: 15 residues. CDR3 sequence reads: CASRLEGVQNQPQHF. CDR3 bases: TGTGCCAGCAGGCTAGAGGGGGTCCAAAATCAGCCCCAGCATTTT.

This chain uses TRBV25-1 with TRBJ2-1, with D possibly being TRBD1 (6 bases). V was trimmed by 7 bases and J by 4 bases, leaving 8 bases between them. CDR3 size: 12 residues. Germline CDR1 and CDR2: MGHDK and SYGVNS. The CDR3, as DNA: TGTGCCAGCAAGGGGGAGTACAATGAGCAGTTCTTC. This translates into CASKGEYNEQFF. The entire variable domain, with the rest obtained from reference TRBV25-1 and TRBJ2-1, is as follows: EADIYQTPRYLVIGTGKKITLECSQTMGHDKMYWYQQDPGMELHLIHYSYGVNSTEKGDLSSESTVSRIRTEHFPLTLESARPSHTSQYLCASKGEYNEQFFGPGTRLTVL.

The J gene is TRBJ1-4, the V gene TRBV7-9; 10 nucleotides agree with TRBD1. The CDR3 covers 15 residues. V trimming: 2 bases; J trimming: 5 bases; junction bases outside the gene matches: 2. Germline CDR1 SEHNR, CDR2 FQNEAQ (reference sequence). The CDR3 is CASSLPGQGNEKLFF. CDR3 nucleotide sequence: TGTGCCAGCAGCTTACCGGGACAGGGGAATGAAAAACTGTTTTTT.